This TCR beta chain was documented in a study of response to subunit inactivated influenza vaccine. One entry per CDR3 protein results from TCRdb running MiXCR on the RT-PCR reads. The sample holds about 520,000 distinct CDR3 sequences, 6.5% to 8% seen once. This clonotype occurred a few times. The CDR3 sequence is 12 residues long. Trimming pared 5 bases from V and 11 bases from J, leaving 15 bases between. The germline V gene has CDR1 MDHEN and CDR2 SYDVKM. The chain uses TRBV28 and TRBJ1-1; a weak D match, TRBD1 (6 bases). The source material was PBMCs from blood, sampled less than 30 months after vaccination. This TCR derives from a man aged 45 to 70 who received an inactivated influenza vaccine. In DNA form, the CDR3 reads TGTGCCAGCAGTCAGCAGGACGGGGGCGCTTTCTTT. Its translation is CASSQQDGGAFF.